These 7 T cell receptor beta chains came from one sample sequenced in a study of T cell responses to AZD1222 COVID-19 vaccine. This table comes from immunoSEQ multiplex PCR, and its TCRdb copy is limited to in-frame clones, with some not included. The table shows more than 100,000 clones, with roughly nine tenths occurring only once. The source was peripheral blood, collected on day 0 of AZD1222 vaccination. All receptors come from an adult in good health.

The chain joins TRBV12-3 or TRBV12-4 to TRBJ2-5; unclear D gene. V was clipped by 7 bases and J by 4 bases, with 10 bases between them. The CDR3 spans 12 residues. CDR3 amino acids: CASTAQGETQYF. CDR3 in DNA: TGTGCCAGCACCGCGCAAGGAGAGACCCAGTACTTC.

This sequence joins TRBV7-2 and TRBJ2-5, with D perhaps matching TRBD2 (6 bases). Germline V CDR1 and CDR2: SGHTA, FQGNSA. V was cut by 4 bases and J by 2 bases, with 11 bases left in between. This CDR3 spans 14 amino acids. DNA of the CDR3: TGTGCCAGCAGCTCGGGGGTAGGACAAGAGACCCAGTACTTC. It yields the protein CASSSGVGQETQYF.

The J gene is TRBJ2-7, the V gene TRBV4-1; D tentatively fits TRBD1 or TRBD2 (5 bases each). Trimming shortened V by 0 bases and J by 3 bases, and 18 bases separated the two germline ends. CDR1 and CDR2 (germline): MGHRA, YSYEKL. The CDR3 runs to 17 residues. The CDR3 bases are TGCGCCAGCAGCCAAGAGAGGGCAGGGCCGACGAGCTACGAGCAGTACTTC. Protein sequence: CASSQERAGPTSYEQYF.

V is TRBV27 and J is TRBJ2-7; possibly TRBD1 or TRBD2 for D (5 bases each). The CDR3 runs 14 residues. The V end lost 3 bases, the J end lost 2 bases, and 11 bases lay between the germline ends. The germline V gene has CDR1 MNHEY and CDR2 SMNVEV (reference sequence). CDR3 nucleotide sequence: TGTGCCAGCAGTTTTGGGGGACCAGCCTACGAGCAGTACTTC. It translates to CASSFGGPAYEQYF.

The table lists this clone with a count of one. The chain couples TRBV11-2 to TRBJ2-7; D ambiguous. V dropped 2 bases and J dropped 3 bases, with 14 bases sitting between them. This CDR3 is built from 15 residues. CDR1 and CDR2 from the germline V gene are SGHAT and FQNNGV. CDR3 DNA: TGTGCCAGCAGCTTACTACCGACATTAAACTACGAGCAGTACTTC. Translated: CASSLLPTLNYEQYF.

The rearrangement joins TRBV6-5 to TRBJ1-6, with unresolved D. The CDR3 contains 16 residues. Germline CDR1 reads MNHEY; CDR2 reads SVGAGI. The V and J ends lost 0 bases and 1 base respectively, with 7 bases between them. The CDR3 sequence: CASSYSKQSYNSPLHF. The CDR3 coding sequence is TGTGCCAGCAGTTACTCGAAACAATCCTATAATTCACCCCTCCACTTT.

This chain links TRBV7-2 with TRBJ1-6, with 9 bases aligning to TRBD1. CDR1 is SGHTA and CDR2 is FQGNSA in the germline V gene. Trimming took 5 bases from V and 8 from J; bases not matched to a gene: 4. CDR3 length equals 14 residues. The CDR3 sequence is CASSGTGIHSPLHF. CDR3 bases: TGTGCCAGCAGCGGGACAGGGATCCATTCACCCCTCCACTTT.